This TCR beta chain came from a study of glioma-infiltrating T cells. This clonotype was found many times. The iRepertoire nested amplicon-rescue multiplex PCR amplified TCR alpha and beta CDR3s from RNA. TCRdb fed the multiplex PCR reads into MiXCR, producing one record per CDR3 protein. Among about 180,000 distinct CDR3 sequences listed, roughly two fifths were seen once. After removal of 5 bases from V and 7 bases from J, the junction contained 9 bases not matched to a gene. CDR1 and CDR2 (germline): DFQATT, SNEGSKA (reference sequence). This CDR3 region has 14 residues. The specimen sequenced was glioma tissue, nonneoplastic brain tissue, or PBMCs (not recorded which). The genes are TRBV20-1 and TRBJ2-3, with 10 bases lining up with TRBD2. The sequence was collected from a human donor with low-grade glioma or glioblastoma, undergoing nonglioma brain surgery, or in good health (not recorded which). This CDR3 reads CSAGGLAGEYTQYF. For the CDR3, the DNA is TGCAGTGCTGGGGGGCTAGCGGGAGAGTATACGCAGTATTTT.